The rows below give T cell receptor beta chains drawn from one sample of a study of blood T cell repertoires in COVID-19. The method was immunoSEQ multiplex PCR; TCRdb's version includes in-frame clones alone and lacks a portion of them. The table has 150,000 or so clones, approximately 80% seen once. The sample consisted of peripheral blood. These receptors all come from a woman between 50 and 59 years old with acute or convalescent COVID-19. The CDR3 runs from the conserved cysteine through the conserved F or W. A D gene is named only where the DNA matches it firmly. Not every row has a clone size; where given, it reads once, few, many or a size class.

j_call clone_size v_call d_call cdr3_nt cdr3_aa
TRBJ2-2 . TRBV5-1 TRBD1 TGCGCCAGCACTCACGGGACAGGCCCCGCCGGGGAGCTGTTTTTT CASTHGTGPAGELFF
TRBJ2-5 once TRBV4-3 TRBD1 TGCGCCAGCAGCCCAGGGACAGGGACCCAAGAGACCCAGTACTTC CASSPGTGTQETQYF
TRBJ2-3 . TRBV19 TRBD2 TGTGCCAGTAGTATCGGCGGGGGTGGGGGAGATACGCAGTATTTT CASSIGGGGGDTQYF
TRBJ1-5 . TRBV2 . TGTGCCAGCAGTGGGTCACAGGGATCCAATCAGCCCCAGCATTTT CASSGSQGSNQPQHF
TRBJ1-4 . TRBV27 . TGTGCCAGCAGATACCCGGGGGAAAAACTGTTTTTT CASRYPGEKLFF
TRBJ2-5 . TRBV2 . TGTGCCAGCAGTGTGGGTCGACTAAAAGAGACCCAGTACTTC CASSVGRLKETQYF
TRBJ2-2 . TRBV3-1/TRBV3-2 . TGTGCCAGCAGCCAACCTTCGACAGGGAGGTCGAACACCGGGGAGCTGTTTTTT CASSQPSTGRSNTGELFF
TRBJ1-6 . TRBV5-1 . TGCGCCAGCAGCCAAGACAGGCCCGATTCACCCCTCCACTTT CASSQDRPDSPLHF
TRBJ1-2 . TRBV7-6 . TGTGCCAGCAGCCAAATGACAGGAGTGGTTAACTATGGCTACACCTTC CASSQMTGVVNYGYTF
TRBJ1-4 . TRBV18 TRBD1 TGTGCCAGCTCACTGGACAGGGCCCGGAATGAAAAACTGTTTTTT CASSLDRARNEKLFF
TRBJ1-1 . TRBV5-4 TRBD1 TGTGCCAGCAGCGGTCCGGGACAGGGGAACACTGAAGCTTTCTTT CASSGPGQGNTEAFF
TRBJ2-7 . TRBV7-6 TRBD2 TGTGCCAGCAGCTTAGGTGCTTCGGCGACTAGCGGGGACTACGAGCAGTACTTC CASSLGASATSGDYEQYF
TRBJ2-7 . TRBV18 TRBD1 TGTGCCAGCTCACCACTTATCGGACCGGGACAGAGATCCTACGAGCAGTACTTC CASSPLIGPGQRSYEQYF
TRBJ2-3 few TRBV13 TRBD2 TGTGCCAGCAGCTTAGGACGAGGAGGCTATGCGGGAGTCAGAGATACGCAGTATTTT CASSLGRGGYAGVRDTQYF
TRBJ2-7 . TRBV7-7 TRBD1 TGTGCCAGCAGCTTAGCGACAGGGGTCCCACCCTACGAGCAGTACTTC CASSLATGVPPYEQYF
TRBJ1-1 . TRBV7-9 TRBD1 TGTGCCAGCAGCTTACCCGACAGGGGGCTTGAAGCTTTCTTT CASSLPDRGLEAFF
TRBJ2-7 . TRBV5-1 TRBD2 TGCGCCAGCAGCCCCTCCCCTAGCGGGTCGACCTACGAGCAGTACTTC CASSPSPSGSTYEQYF
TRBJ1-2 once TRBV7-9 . TGTGCCAGCAGCTTAGCCGGTGGCGGATCCTATGGCTACACCTTC CASSLAGGGSYGYTF
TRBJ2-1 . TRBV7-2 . TGTGCCAGCAGCGCCGGGTCCCCGCAGTTCTTC CASSAGSPQFF
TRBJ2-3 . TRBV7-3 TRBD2 TGTGCCAGCAGCTTCGCGGGAGGGCCCACAGATACGCAGTATTTT CASSFAGGPTDTQYF
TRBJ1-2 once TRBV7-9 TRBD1 TGTGCCAGCAGCTGGTACGGGGACAGAAACTATGGCTACACCTTC CASSWYGDRNYGYTF
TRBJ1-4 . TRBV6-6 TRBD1 TGTGCCAGCAGTGCCCGGGACAGGGGGCGGGATGAAAAACTGTTTTTT CASSARDRGRDEKLFF
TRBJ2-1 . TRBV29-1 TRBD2 TGCAGCGCAGGGGGGGGTGCTAGCGGGAGGGCCCTCAATGAGCAGTTCTTC CSAGGGASGRALNEQFF
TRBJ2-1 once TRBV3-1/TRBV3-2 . TGTGCCAGCAGCCAAAGGGACTCCGCTAATGAGCAGTTCTTC CASSQRDSANEQFF
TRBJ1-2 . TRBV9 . TGTGCCAGCAGCGTAGAGAGCAGGGGAAACTATGGCTACACCTTC CASSVESRGNYGYTF
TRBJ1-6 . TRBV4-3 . TGCGCCAGCAGCCAAGGGCAGTGGCAGACTACTTCACCCCTCCACTTT CASSQGQWQTTSPLHF
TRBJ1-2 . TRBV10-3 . TGTGCCATCAGTGATAAGGACAGTTTCTATGGCTACACCTTC CAISDKDSFYGYTF
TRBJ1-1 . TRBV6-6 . TGTGCCAGCAGTTACGTCCAGGGAGGAGGGGCTTTCTTT CASSYVQGGGAFF
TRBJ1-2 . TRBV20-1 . TGCAGTGCGCGGGGCAGTGATGGCTACACCTTC CSARGSDGYTF
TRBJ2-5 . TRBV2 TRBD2 TGTGCCAGCAGTGATTCGGGAGGGGGACAAGAGACCCAGTACTTC CASSDSGGGQETQYF
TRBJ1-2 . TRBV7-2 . TGTGCCAGCAGCTCAAAAAATCGGGAGTTGGGCTACACCTTC CASSSKNRELGYTF
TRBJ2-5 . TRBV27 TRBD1 TGTGCCAGCGGGGTGGACAGGGTTGCAGAGACCCAGTACTTC CASGVDRVAETQYF
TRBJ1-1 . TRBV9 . TGTGCCAGCAGCCTCGCCGGGAACACTGAAGCTTTCTTT CASSLAGNTEAFF
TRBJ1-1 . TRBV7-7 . TGTGCCAGCAGCTTCGGGGGAAGGGAGGACACTGAAGCTTTCTTT CASSFGGREDTEAFF
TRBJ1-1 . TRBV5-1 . TGCGCCAGCAGCTCTACAGGGTTGAACACTGAAGCTTTCTTT CASSSTGLNTEAFF
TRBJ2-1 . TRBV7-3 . TGTGCCAGCAGCGCGCAGGGAACTTACAATGAGCAGTTCTTC CASSAQGTYNEQFF
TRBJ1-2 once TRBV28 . TGTGCCGGAGGACAGAGAAACCCCGCTAACTATGGCTACACCTTC CAGGQRNPANYGYTF
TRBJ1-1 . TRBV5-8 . TGTGCCAGCAGCTTGGCGGGTGGTGAAGCTTTCTTT CASSLAGGEAFF
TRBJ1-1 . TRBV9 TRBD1 TGTGCCAGCAGCGTAGTTTCCGGGACAGCGAGAGCTTTCTTT CASSVVSGTARAFF
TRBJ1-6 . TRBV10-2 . TGCGCCAGCAGTGCGGACAGTGGGTCACCCCTCCACTTT CASSADSGSPLHF
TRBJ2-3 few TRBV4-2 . TGTGCCAGCAGCCAATACCAGGGTACAGATACGCAGTATTTT CASSQYQGTDTQYF
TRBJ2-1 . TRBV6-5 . TGTGCCAGCAGTAAGGACTCCGGTGAGCAGTTCTTC CASSKDSGEQFF
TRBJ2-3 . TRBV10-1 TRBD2 TGCGCCAGCAGTGAGTCTCTAACTAGCGGGGCTAGCACAGATACGCAGTATTTT CASSESLTSGASTDTQYF
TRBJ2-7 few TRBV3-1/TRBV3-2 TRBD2 TGTGCCAGCAGAGGACTAGCGGGAGGCACCTACGAGCAGTACTTC CASRGLAGGTYEQYF
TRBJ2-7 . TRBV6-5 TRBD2 TGTGCCAGCAGTCCCTCCGGGACTAACTCCTACGAGCAGTACTTC CASSPSGTNSYEQYF